The clone carrying this T cell receptor beta chain was counted a few times. Its antigen is as yet unknown. The authors ran a second PCR of about 6 to 11 cycles using a sample-barcoded 5' primer and a J-beta primer mix. CDR3-containing paired-end reads numbering at least 3 million came from each sample. TCRdb re-analysed the 5' RACE reads in MiXCR, keeping a single row per CDR3 protein. Found here are 600,000 or so distinct CDR3 sequences, roughly 21% of them singletons; the top ten hold 3% to 4%. This specimen belongs to a study of blood T cells in healthy people across ages. About the research overall: About one barcoded TCR beta cDNA was captured per two T cells. Study-wide results and limits: There was a strong correlation between TCR beta diversity and naive T cell percentage.

Trimming pared 0 bases from V and 0 bases from J, leaving 9 bases between. Per the germline V gene, CDR1 is SGHRS and CDR2 is YFSETQ. The CDR3 length is 15 residues. This sequence joins TRBV5-1 and TRBJ1-2, with D perhaps TRBD1 (6 bases). Input material: blood. The receptor was isolated from an older man in good health. CDR3 amino acids: CASSLAAGANYGYTF. The CDR3 DNA reads TGCGCCAGCAGCTTGGCAGCAGGGGCTAACTATGGCTACACCTTC.